This TCR beta chain was recorded in a study of monozygotic twins with inflammatory bowel disease. A word on this clonotype: Its target is unknown.

TCRdb processed the 5' RACE reads again and assigns one entry to each CDR3 protein, with no DNA. The listing contains about 160,000 distinct CDR3 sequences. The study's findings and limits: Whereas healthy co-twins had higher TCRbeta diversity (inverse Simpson), IBD patients had lower diversity.

Sampling involved one blood draw (2.5 ml) for every donor. Germline lookup yields CDR1 MDHEN and CDR2 SYDVKM. This CDR3 comprises 13 residues. This TCR was recovered from a human donor with ulcerative colitis or Crohn's disease, or a healthy co-twin of an affected twin (not recorded which). The V call is TRBV28, the J call TRBJ1-2; with no DNA, the TCRdb D assignment of TRBD1 cannot be verified. Material for sequencing was blood. The CDR3: CASRATGAAGYTF.